The entry below gives a single TCR beta chain sequence along with its context. Its antigen is not known. The junction and the germline gene differ at one end; a read error may be behind it. This entry comes from a study of tumor-infiltrating lymphocytes in primary liver carcinoma. At the level of the study: Samples produced roughly 3.65 to 7.5 million productive TCRbeta reads, comparable across tissue types. Study-level results: Present in all five tumor regions were only about 8-25% of the top clones. Tumor samples exhibited a significantly greater top-250-clone fraction than blood samples (p = 0.039).

The study co-extracted DNA and RNA from 20-30 mg of unsorted bulk tissue. CDR1 is MNHNS, CDR2 SASEGT, per germline. This CDR3 is 16 amino acids long. TCR beta cDNA was prepared out of around 460 ng total RNA by means of a constant-region primer. Construction of TCR beta libraries relied on three successive nested multiplex PCR rounds employing slightly modified ARM-PCR. Use of TRBV1-TRBV30 forward primers with a C-beta reverse primer characterized the first two PCR rounds, which lasted around 9 cycles each. TCRdb re-analysed the multiplex PCR reads in MiXCR, keeping a single row per CDR3 protein. The table has roughly 100,000 distinct CDR3 sequences, roughly 85% seen once.

The source is a man between 40 and 49 years old with primary liver carcinoma and hepatitis B virus infection. Specimen: liver tumor tissue from sampling region 3. As for subset: tumor region T3, left-lateral pole. The rearrangement uses TRBV6-1 and TRBJ1-5, with 8 bases fitting TRBD1. The J call may be wrong; the DNA end is better matched by TRBJ2-3. DNA for the CDR3: TGTTCCAGCAGTGGAAGACAGGGGTTGACCAATCAGCCCCAGTATTTT. Amino acid sequence: CSSSGRQGLTNQPQYF.